Shown below are 8 T cell receptor beta chains from a single sample sequenced in a study of low-dose radiotherapy and immunotherapy resistance in tumors. This sample's time point: before trial treatment. TRAV- and TRBV-specific primers were used for first-strand cDNA, which covered alpha and beta chains. For amplifying TCRs, the PCR ran for around 20 cycles with Phusion, which was used together with a constant-region primer and the adapter on the V primers. TCRdb used MiXCR to reprocess the reads, holding one entry per CDR3 protein. The sample consists of 85,000 to 95,000 distinct CDR3 sequences, around 9.2% of them appearing once. The material sequenced was PBMCs, taken before treatment. The source is a male donor with prostate cancer.

This clonotype was picked up many times. This chain joins TRBV7-3 and TRBJ2-2; 7 bases align to TRBD2. The J segment lost 6 bases and the V segment lost 2 bases, leaving 3 bases of the junction unmatched. The CDR3 is 14 residues long. CDR1 and CDR2 from the germline V gene are SGHTA and FQGTGA. The CDR3 loop is CASSLAGAAGELFF. The DNA for the CDR3 is TGTGCCAGCAGCTTAGCGGGAGCGGCCGGGGAGCTGTTTTTT.

This clonotype was seen many times. V usage is TRBV19 and J usage is TRBJ2-4; 14 positions agree with TRBD2. Germline CDR1 reads LNHDA; CDR2 reads SQIVND (reference sequence). The CDR3 length is 17 residues. V dropped 4 bases and J dropped 7; count of bases not matched to a gene: 9. CDR3 in amino acids: CASSRGTSGRPGNIQYF. DNA of the CDR3: TGTGCCAGTAGTAGGGGGACTAGCGGGAGACCGGGCAACATTCAGTACTTC.

This clonotype appeared many times. J is TRBJ1-5 and V is TRBV6-5; a weak D match, TRBD1 (5 bases). V gave up 4 bases and J gave up 4 bases, with 11 bases separating them. Looked up from germline, CDR1 is MNHEY and CDR2 is SVGAGI. The CDR3 covers 14 residues. DNA of the CDR3: TGTGCCAGCAGTTCGGCGGGGGGGAATCAGCCCCAGCATTTT. Translated, it gives CASSSAGGNQPQHF.

The chain joins TRBV18 to TRBJ2-4; 8 nucleotides align to TRBD1. Germline CDR1 is KGHSH and CDR2 is LQKENI. V trimming: 3 bases; J trimming: 5 bases; junction bases outside the gene matches: 3. This CDR3 spans 14 amino acids. The CDR3, as DNA: TGTGCCAGCTCACCGGGGACAGGAGAAAACATTCAGTACTTC. This codes for CASSPGTGENIQYF.

This clonotype was seen at least ten times. The chain couples TRBV27 to TRBJ2-3; D remains ambiguous. The CDR3 is 14 amino acids. The germline V gene encodes CDR1 MNHEY and CDR2 SMNVEV (reference sequence). Trimming took 2 bases from V and 2 from J, leaving 8 bases between them. CDR3 in amino acids: CASSLEMATDTQYF. CDR3 coding DNA: TGTGCCAGCAGTTTAGAGATGGCCACAGATACGCAGTATTTT.

This clonotype showed up many times. This rearrangement joins TRBV5-1 to TRBJ2-2; D gene ambiguous. From germline, CDR1 is SGHRS and CDR2 YFSETQ. Trimming removed 2 bases at V and 6 bases at J, with 17 bases between. The CDR3 spans 16 residues. The CDR3 region is CASSLSRSQSAGELFF. The CDR3 DNA reads TGCGCCAGCAGCTTAAGCCGGAGTCAATCAGCCGGGGAGCTGTTTTTT.

Notes on this clonotype: Since a far larger clone is one base different, this is likely a read error. This chain links TRBV5-4 with TRBJ2-7; TRBD2 agrees at 11 bases. V lost 3 bases, J lost 7 bases, and 9 bases stayed unmatched. CDR3 length: 15 residues. CDR1 and CDR2 from the germline V gene are SGHNT and YYREEE (reference sequence). This CDR3 reads CASSSGLAVGHEQYF. The DNA for the CDR3 is TGTGCCAGCAGCTCGGGACTAGCGGTGGGCCATGAGCAGTACTTC.

With respect to this clonotype: One base separates it from a far larger clone, so it is likely a read error. The CDR3: CASNLGPGSPYEQFF. The CDR3 DNA sequence: TGTGCCAGCAACCTCGGTCCGGGCTCCCCCTACGAGCAGTTCTTC. The chain carries TRBV2 and TRBJ2-1; D call uncertain. The germline CDR1 and CDR2 sequences are SNHLY and FYNNEI. The CDR3 extends over 15 amino acids. V lost 7 bases, J lost 10 bases, and 23 bases lay in between.